The 25 T cell receptor beta chains in this list originate from one sample, sequenced in a study of post-analysis software for immune sequencing data (dated by TCRdb to the mid-2010s). General findings and caveats noted by the study authors: Patients showed significantly higher frequencies than controls for roughly five TRBV segments, among them TRBV5-6, TRBV5-1 and TRBV20-1.

Their recognized antigens are unknown. Libraries were made using PCR. Sequencing relied on an Illumina HiSeq 2500. Unique molecular identifiers were incorporated into TCR beta cDNA libraries to reduce PCR and sequencing biases. TCRdb ran its own pipeline on the public reads, namely fastp trimming at Q25 and MiXCR clone calling, and kept in-frame beta chains. CDR3 protein sequences are deduplicated, and each keeps its most common genes and DNA. The sample contains about 760,000 distinct CDR3 sequences, roughly 27% of them found a single time. Together, the top ten hold about 0.5% of the sample. Sequencing was performed on blood. The receptor set was obtained from a girl aged 5 to 17 with multiple sclerosis.

This clonotype was seen only a few times. V gene TRBV29-1 combines with J gene TRBJ2-7, with D perhaps TRBD2 (5 bases). The germline V gene encodes CDR1 SQVTM and CDR2 ANQGSEA. The CDR3 runs to 14 residues. V lost 1 base to trimming and J lost 6 bases, with 16 bases between them. This chain's CDR3 is CSVEGGGIGAEQYF. The CDR3 DNA is TGCAGCGTTGAAGGTGGAGGAATCGGCGCCGAGCAGTACTTC.

This sequence joins TRBV7-2 and TRBJ2-2; TRBD1 is a possible D gene (5 bases). V lost 0 bases to trimming and J lost 6 bases, with 11 bases between them. Germline CDR1 reads SGHTA; CDR2 reads FQGNSA. The CDR3 is 15 residues long. CDR3 nucleotides: TGTGCCAGCAGCTTAGCGCGACAGATCCCCGGGGAGCTGTTTTTT. Protein: CASSLARQIPGELFF.

The sample holds one count of this clonotype. The chain links TRBV28 to TRBJ1-1; unclear D gene. The CDR3 contains 15 residues. The V gene lost 6 bases and the J gene lost 1 base, with 15 bases spanning the gap. The germline CDR1 and CDR2 sequences are MDHEN and SYDVKM. The CDR3 loop is CASSPNTEWNTEAFF. The CDR3 nucleotides read TGTGCCAGCAGCCCGAACACCGAATGGAACACTGAAGCTTTCTTT. The full variable domain, with the rest looked up from reference TRBV28 and TRBJ1-1, is DVKVTQSSRYLVKRTGEKVFLECVQDMDHENMFWYRQDPGLGLRLIYFSYDVKMKEKGDIPEGYSVSREKKERFSLILESASTNQTSMYLCASSPNTEWNTEAFFGQGTRLTVV.

The chain employs TRBV20-1 and TRBJ2-3; D possibly corresponds to TRBD2 (7 bases). The CDR3 spans 15 residues. V lost 1 base and J lost 2, with 13 bases in between. Germline CDR1 and CDR2: DFQATT and SNEGSKA (reference sequence). The CDR3, as DNA: TGCAGTGCTAGAGGAGGGGGGGCGTACACAGATACGCAGTATTTT. Translating gives CSARGGGAYTDTQYF.

The chain joins TRBV28 to TRBJ2-7, with a tentative D call TRBD2 (6 bases). There are 14 residues in the CDR3. Trimming removed 1 base from V and 5 bases from J, with 12 bases in between. Per germline, CDR1 MDHEN and CDR2 SYDVKM. CDR3 region: CASSLLRDRDEQYF. As DNA, the CDR3 is TGTGCCAGCAGTTTATTGCGGGATCGGGACGAGCAGTACTTC.

In this sample, this clonotype turned up a few times. The CDR3 protein is CASSVTGKRSYGYTF. As DNA, the CDR3 is TGTGCCAGCAGTGTGACAGGGAAGCGGAGCTATGGCTACACCTTC. V is TRBV6-5 and J is TRBJ1-2; TRBD1 matches at 7 bases. CDR3 length equals 15 residues. From germline, CDR1 is MNHEY and CDR2 SVGAGI. V was clipped by 5 bases and J by 4 bases; unmatched bases: 10.

This clonotype was counted only a few times. J is TRBJ1-2 and V is TRBV5-1, with TRBD1 matching over 7 bases. The CDR3 length is 11 residues. Germline CDR1 reads SGHRS; CDR2 reads YFSETQ. The J segment lost 6 bases and the V segment lost 4 bases, leaving 0 bases of the junction unmatched. Here the CDR3 DNA reads TGCGCCAGCAGCACAGGGGATGGCTACACCTTC. Protein sequence: CASSTGDGYTF.

About this clonotype: A much larger clonotype is one base distant, so this may be a read error. This chain uses TRBV28 with TRBJ2-3; 8 bases agree with TRBD1. Germline CDR1 MDHEN, CDR2 SYDVKM. The V and J ends lost 8 bases and 2 bases, in that order; junction bases with no gene match: 6. The CDR3 loop spans 14 amino acids. Here the CDR3 DNA reads TGTGCCAGCCAGCAGGACAGGGTCACAGATACGCAGTATTTT. As protein: CASQQDRVTDTQYF. The full variable domain, its missing parts supplied by reference TRBV28 and TRBJ2-3, is DVKVTQSSRYLVKRTGEKVFLECVQDMDHENMFWYRQDPGLGLRLIYFSYDVKMKEKGDIPEGYSVSREKKERFSLILESASTNQTSMYLCASQQDRVTDTQYFGPGTRLTVL.

The chain employs TRBV6-1 and TRBJ2-3; D unresolved. This CDR3 region has 14 residues. Germline V lookup: CDR1 MNHNS, CDR2 SASEGT. V was clipped by 6 bases and J by 0 bases, with 10 bases between them. CDR3 sequence: CASRVAGSTDTQYF. In DNA, the CDR3 is TGTGCCAGCAGGGTGGCTGGAAGCACAGATACGCAGTATTTT.

V gene TRBV11-2 combines with J gene TRBJ2-2; possibly TRBD1 or TRBD2 for D (5 bases each). The CDR3 extends over 15 amino acids. Germline-derived CDR1 and CDR2 are SGHAT and FQNNGV. Trimming removed 3 bases at V and 3 bases at J, with 11 bases between. For the CDR3, the DNA is TGTGCCAGCAGCTTTGGGGACCGTGACACCGGGGAGCTGTTTTTT. Translation: CASSFGDRDTGELFF.

The genes are TRBV7-2 and TRBJ1-1; no clear D gene. CDR1 SGHTA and CDR2 FQGNSA come from the germline V gene. The CDR3 spans 13 residues. V lost 6 bases and J lost 10, with 18 bases in between. The CDR3 sequence is CASRLIGRSGAFF. The CDR3 DNA follows: TGTGCCAGCAGACTTATCGGACGTTCGGGAGCTTTCTTT.

This clonotype was seen a few times. J is TRBJ2-3 and V is TRBV7-2, with TRBD2 matching 10 bases. Trimming cost V 0 bases and J 8 bases; bases outside gene matches: 11. The CDR3 length is 17 residues. CDR1 SGHTA and CDR2 FQGNSA come from the germline V gene. The CDR3 nucleotides are TGTGCCAGCAGCTTAGCGCTAAGAACAGCTAGCGGGGGTACGCAGTATTTT. This gives the protein CASSLALRTASGGTQYF.

Comment on this clonotype: A read error is possible here, since a much larger clone lies one base away. The J gene is TRBJ1-2, the V gene TRBV7-9; D might be TRBD1 (5 bases). Germline assignment: CDR1 SEHNR and CDR2 FQNEAQ (reference sequence). The CDR3 is 12 amino acids. In DNA form, the CDR3 reads TGTGCCAGCGGCTTAGGGGCAGACGGCTACACCTTC. It codes for CASGLGADGYTF.

The chain joins TRBV3-1 to TRBJ1-1; D uncertain. Germline assignment: CDR1 LGHDT and CDR2 YNNKEL (reference sequence). The CDR3 sequence is 13 residues long. V dropped 0 bases and J dropped 8 bases, with 10 bases sitting between them. The CDR3: CASSQETLPEAFF. The CDR3 DNA sequence: TGTGCCAGCAGCCAAGAGACACTCCCCGAAGCTTTCTTT. Drawing the rest from reference TRBV3-1 and TRBJ1-1, the complete variable domain is DTAVSQTPKYLVTQMGNDKSIKCEQNLGHDTMYWYKQDSKKFLKIMFSYNNKELIINETVPNRFSPKSPDKAHLNLHINSLELGDSAVYFCASSQETLPEAFFGQGTRLTVV.

There are a few counts of this clonotype. The genes are TRBV10-1 and TRBJ2-1, with TRBD2 matching over 12 bases. V lost 2 bases to trimming and J lost 6 bases; unmatched junction nucleotides: 5. CDR1 and CDR2 from the germline V gene are WNHNN and SYGVQD (reference sequence). The CDR3 covers 16 residues. CDR3 coding DNA: TGCGCCAGCAGTGAGGTCGCTAGCGGGAGGGTCAATGAGCAGTTCTTC. Amino acids: CASSEVASGRVNEQFF.

This clonotype has a handful of counts. This rearrangement joins TRBV28 to TRBJ2-3; a weak D match, TRBD1 (6 bases). The V gene's germline CDR1 is MDHEN and CDR2 SYDVKM. V was cut by 5 bases and J by 7 bases, with 16 bases left in between. CDR3 length: 14 amino acids. DNA for the CDR3: TGTGCCAGCAGTCCACGGACAGATTACTATACGCAGTATTTT. It translates to CASSPRTDYYTQYF.

This clonotype was seen more than once but under ten times. The chain is built from TRBV29-1 and TRBJ2-6; D gene unclear. Germline V gives CDR1 SQVTM, CDR2 ANQGSEA. V was clipped by 6 bases and J by 0 bases, with 6 bases between them. The CDR3 runs to 13 residues. The CDR3 reads CSVQLSGANVLTF. CDR3 DNA sequence: TGCAGCGTACAGCTCTCTGGGGCCAACGTCCTGACTTTC.

This clonotype has more than one count but fewer than ten. The chain combines TRBV4-3 with TRBJ2-7, with D perhaps TRBD1 or TRBD2 (5 bases each). V lost 1 base, J lost 6 bases, and 16 bases lay in between. The CDR3 loop spans 15 amino acids. CDR1 and CDR2 from the germline V gene are LGHNA and YSLEER. The CDR3 sequence: CASSQGDRDSGEQYF. The CDR3 bases are TGCGCCAGCAGCCAAGGGGACCGGGATTCGGGCGAGCAGTACTTC.

The rearrangement links TRBV15 to TRBJ2-5; 7 nucleotides match TRBD2. Germline V lookup: CDR1 LNHNV, CDR2 YYDKDF (reference sequence). This CDR3 is 13 amino acids long. Trimming took 5 bases from V and 5 from J; bases not matched to a gene: 5. This CDR3 reads CATSLREGETQYF. CDR3 DNA: TGTGCCACCAGCCTAAGGGAGGGGGAGACCCAGTACTTC.

This clonotype was counted a single time. The chain recombines TRBV20-1 with TRBJ2-4; 8 bases agree with TRBD1. This CDR3 region has 15 residues. Germline trimming cut 1 base from V and 8 bases from J; bases unmatched to any gene: 10. Germline loops: CDR1 DFQATT, CDR2 SNEGSKA (reference sequence). This CDR3 is CSARGSVDRADIQYF. CDR3 sequence (DNA): TGCAGTGCTAGAGGTAGTGTGGACAGGGCGGACATTCAGTACTTC.

This clonotype appeared a few times. The V gene is TRBV10-3, the J gene TRBJ2-3; 8 bases are shared with TRBD2. The CDR3 extends over 17 amino acids. Per the germline V gene, CDR1 is ENHRY and CDR2 is SYGVKD. The J segment lost 1 base and the V segment lost 1 base, leaving 7 bases of the junction unmatched. CDR3 DNA sequence: TGTGCCATCAGTGAGTTCTTCGGGGGGGCCGGCACAGATACGCAGTATTTT. This encodes CAISEFFGGAGTDTQYF.

The table lists this clonotype with a few counts. This chain joins TRBV27 and TRBJ2-1; TRBD2 agrees at 8 bases. Germline-derived CDR1 and CDR2 are MNHEY and SMNVEV (reference sequence). The V segment lost 6 bases and the J segment 4 bases; nucleotides outside the gene matches: 14. The CDR3 has 17 amino acids. CDR3 protein: CASRPRASSGAYNEQFF. CDR3 bases: TGTGCCAGCAGGCCACGTGCCAGTAGCGGGGCATACAATGAGCAGTTCTTC.

This clonotype was observed a handful of times. The chain has TRBV5-1 and TRBJ2-1; 12 bases fit TRBD2. The CDR3 length is 16 residues. Germline CDR1 and CDR2: SGHRS and YFSETQ. Germline trimming cut 3 bases from V and 6 bases from J; bases unmatched to any gene: 7. This CDR3 reads CASSWVLAGGLNEQFF. In DNA, the CDR3 is TGCGCCAGCAGCTGGGTACTAGCGGGAGGTCTCAATGAGCAGTTCTTC.

The sample holds a few counts of this clonotype. The rearrangement uses TRBV20-1 and TRBJ2-5; TRBD1 agrees at 9 bases. V shed 0 bases, J shed 9 bases, and the junction held 8 bases outside the gene matches. Germline V gives CDR1 DFQATT, CDR2 SNEGSKA (reference sequence). The CDR3 totals 14 residues. CDR3 nucleotide sequence: TGCAGTGCTAGAGAAATCCGGGACAGGGAGGCCCAGTACTTC. This sequence encodes CSAREIRDREAQYF.

This clonotype was counted ten times or more. The rearrangement uses TRBV5-1 and TRBJ2-5; a weak D match, TRBD2 (5 bases). There are 14 residues in the CDR3. Germline V gives CDR1 SGHRS, CDR2 YFSETQ. Trimming took off 1 base at V and 2 bases at J, with 9 bases between the two ends. CDR3 loop: CASSLLGIQETQYF. As DNA, the CDR3 is TGCGCCAGCAGCTTGCTCGGGATACAAGAGACCCAGTACTTC.